These T cell receptor beta chains were read from a single sample in a study of blood T cells in healthy people across ages. TCRdb re-called the 5' RACE reads with MiXCR, one entry per CDR3 protein. The sample has a few hundred thousand distinct CDR3 sequences, 27% seen once. Sequencing used blood. These receptors came from a woman in her sixties or seventies in good health. Both conserved end residues are part of each CDR3. Each record gives: D gene, J gene, CDR3 length, V gene, clone size, CDR3 protein, CDR3 DNA. D genes are given only for firm matches. The size entry is marked missing in some rows and otherwise reads once, few, many or a size class.

d_call: TRBD1
j_call: TRBJ2-7
cdr3_length: 15
v_call: TRBV5-1
clone_size: .
cdr3_aa: CASREDRGLSYEQYF
cdr3_nt: TGCGCCAGCAGGGAGGACAGGGGGCTCTCCTACGAGCAGTACTTC

d_call: .
j_call: TRBJ2-3
cdr3_length: 14
v_call: TRBV29-1
clone_size: few
cdr3_aa: CSVERLLHTDTQYF
cdr3_nt: TGCAGCGTTGAAAGGTTACTCCACACAGATACGCAGTATTTT

d_call: TRBD2
j_call: TRBJ2-5
cdr3_length: 16
v_call: TRBV5-1
clone_size: few
cdr3_aa: CASSSSGAGGPETQYF
cdr3_nt: TGCGCCAGCAGCTCGTCAGGCGCGGGAGGGCCGGAGACCCAGTACTTC

d_call: .
j_call: TRBJ1-6
cdr3_length: 14
v_call: TRBV7-2
clone_size: few
cdr3_aa: CASTSTRRGSPLHF
cdr3_nt: TGTGCCAGCACCTCGACACGGAGAGGGTCACCCCTCCACTTT

d_call: .
j_call: TRBJ2-5
cdr3_length: 15
v_call: TRBV4-2
clone_size: .
cdr3_aa: CASSQELAGWETQYF
cdr3_nt: TGTGCCAGCAGCCAAGAGCTTGCGGGGTGGGAGACCCAGTACTTC

d_call: .
j_call: TRBJ2-7
cdr3_length: 14
v_call: TRBV28
clone_size: .
cdr3_aa: CASSPPTRSYEQYF
cdr3_nt: TGTGCCAGCAGTCCTCCGACCCGCTCCTACGAGCAGTACTTC

d_call: TRBD1
j_call: TRBJ1-2
cdr3_length: 12
v_call: TRBV20-1
clone_size: many
cdr3_aa: CSARTQGNGYTF
cdr3_nt: TGCAGTGCTAGGACACAGGGGAATGGCTACACCTTC

d_call: .
j_call: TRBJ1-4
cdr3_length: 15
v_call: TRBV7-9
clone_size: .
cdr3_aa: CASSVMQGINEKLFF
cdr3_nt: TGTGCCAGCAGTGTCATGCAGGGGATTAATGAAAAACTGTTTTTT

d_call: .
j_call: TRBJ1-1
cdr3_length: 14
v_call: TRBV5-1
clone_size: .
cdr3_aa: CASSQGGPNTEAFF
cdr3_nt: TGCGCCAGCAGCCAGGGTGGACCGAACACTGAAGCTTTCTTT

d_call: .
j_call: TRBJ1-1
cdr3_length: 15
v_call: TRBV3-1
clone_size: .
cdr3_aa: CASSQGGAGGTEAFF
cdr3_nt: TGTGCCAGCAGCCAAGGGGGTGCCGGAGGGACTGAAGCTTTCTTT

d_call: .
j_call: TRBJ1-1
cdr3_length: 13
v_call: TRBV19
clone_size: .
cdr3_aa: CASSIKGNTEAFF
cdr3_nt: TGTGCCAGTAGTATAAAGGGGAACACTGAAGCTTTCTTT

d_call: .
j_call: TRBJ2-7
cdr3_length: 13
v_call: TRBV7-9
clone_size: .
cdr3_aa: CASSSRGGYEQYF
cdr3_nt: TGTGCCAGCAGCTCCAGGGGGGGATACGAGCAGTACTTC

d_call: .
j_call: TRBJ2-4
cdr3_length: 14
v_call: TRBV2
clone_size: .
cdr3_aa: CASSEGLVANIQYF
cdr3_nt: TGTGCCAGCAGTGAAGGCTTAGTGGCAAACATTCAGTACTTC

d_call: TRBD1
j_call: TRBJ2-2
cdr3_length: 13
v_call: TRBV29-1
clone_size: few
cdr3_aa: CSVERGLTGELFF
cdr3_nt: TGCAGCGTTGAAAGGGGGCTGACCGGGGAGCTGTTTTTT

d_call: .
j_call: TRBJ2-1
cdr3_length: 16
v_call: TRBV6-4
clone_size: .
cdr3_aa: CASARDGRGTYNEQFF
cdr3_nt: TGTGCCAGCGCCCGGGACGGGCGGGGTACCTACAATGAGCAGTTCTTC

d_call: .
j_call: TRBJ2-7
cdr3_length: 13
v_call: TRBV19
clone_size: many
cdr3_aa: CASSRELSYEQYF
cdr3_nt: TGTGCCAGTAGTAGAGAGTTGTCCTACGAGCAGTACTTC

d_call: TRBD1
j_call: TRBJ2-1
cdr3_length: 14
v_call: TRBV4-1
clone_size: .
cdr3_aa: CASSQPGTVLEQFF
cdr3_nt: TGCGCCAGCAGCCAACCCGGGACAGTCCTTGAGCAGTTCTTC

d_call: TRBD1
j_call: TRBJ2-7
cdr3_length: 15
v_call: TRBV20-1
clone_size: .
cdr3_aa: CSARDSGTGTYEQYF
cdr3_nt: TGCAGTGCTAGAGATTCAGGGACAGGGACCTACGAGCAGTACTTC

d_call: TRBD2
j_call: TRBJ2-1
cdr3_length: 16
v_call: TRBV12-3/TRBV12-4
clone_size: .
cdr3_aa: CASSLLAGGKRNEQFF
cdr3_nt: TGTGCCAGCAGTCTCCTAGCGGGAGGTAAACGCAATGAGCAGTTCTTC

d_call: TRBD1
j_call: TRBJ1-2
cdr3_length: 15
v_call: TRBV5-1
clone_size: few
cdr3_aa: CASSPGTGLIYGYTF
cdr3_nt: TGCGCCAGCAGTCCCGGGACAGGGTTAATCTATGGCTACACCTTC

d_call: .
j_call: TRBJ2-1
cdr3_length: 15
v_call: TRBV12-3/TRBV12-4
clone_size: .
cdr3_aa: CASSFRSNSYNEQFF
cdr3_nt: TGTGCCAGCAGTTTTCGGAGTAACTCCTACAATGAGCAGTTCTTC

d_call: TRBD2
j_call: TRBJ2-1
cdr3_length: 15
v_call: TRBV20-1
clone_size: many
cdr3_aa: CSATTSRISYNEQFF
cdr3_nt: TGCAGTGCTACGACTAGCCGAATCTCCTACAATGAGCAGTTCTTC

d_call: .
j_call: TRBJ2-5
cdr3_length: 14
v_call: TRBV7-2
clone_size: .
cdr3_aa: CASSLAPATETQYF
cdr3_nt: TGTGCCAGCAGCTTAGCACCCGCTACCGAGACCCAGTACTTC

d_call: TRBD2
j_call: TRBJ2-1
cdr3_length: 15
v_call: TRBV20-1
clone_size: few
cdr3_aa: CSARDLASGTYEQFF
cdr3_nt: TGCAGTGCTAGAGATCTGGCTAGCGGGACATATGAGCAGTTCTTC

d_call: TRBD2
j_call: TRBJ2-3
cdr3_length: 20
v_call: TRBV5-1
clone_size: .
cdr3_aa: CASSLETNTWTSGNADTQYF
cdr3_nt: TGCGCCAGCAGCTTGGAGACGAACACCTGGACTAGCGGGAACGCAGATACGCAGTATTTT

d_call: .
j_call: TRBJ1-2
cdr3_length: 15
v_call: TRBV6-2/TRBV6-3
clone_size: .
cdr3_aa: CASRAQGEANYDYTF
cdr3_nt: TGTGCCAGCAGGGCGCAGGGCGAAGCTAACTATGACTACACCTTC

d_call: TRBD2
j_call: TRBJ2-1
cdr3_length: 15
v_call: TRBV6-2/TRBV6-3
clone_size: few
cdr3_aa: CASSQPSGVYNEQFF
cdr3_nt: TGTGCCAGCAGCCAACCCAGCGGGGTTTACAATGAGCAGTTCTTC

d_call: .
j_call: TRBJ1-4
cdr3_length: 14
v_call: TRBV7-2
clone_size: few
cdr3_aa: CASSAALTNEKLFF
cdr3_nt: TGTGCCAGCAGTGCCGCGCTAACTAATGAAAAACTGTTTTTT